The source of this T cell receptor (beta chain) is a study of OX40 agonist ivuxolimab in advanced cancers. Study-level results: CD8+ T cells averaged more expanded clones than CD4+. At 0.1 to 3.0 mg/kg and by week 6, clonal expansion occurred in CD4+ and CD8+ blood T cells.

For this clone: As yet, its antigen is unknown.

Measured with immunoSEQ multiplex PCR; TCRdb has only the in-frame clones, and not every one. This sample has tens of thousands of clones, with about nine tenths found just once. Trimming removed 1 base from V and 6 bases from J, with 12 bases in between. Germline CDR1 is SEHNR and CDR2 is FQNEAQ (reference sequence). The CDR3 runs to 14 residues. The gene calls are TRBV7-9 and TRBJ1-2; TRBD1 might be the D (6 bases). The source of this sequence is an adult with an advanced solid tumor such as melanoma, head and neck, liver or kidney cancer. The sample consisted of CD4+ or CD8+ T cells sorted from blood, taken in a trial of the OX40 agonist ivuxolimab. The CDR3 region has the DNA TGTGCCAGCAGCTTAGGCAGGGGTTTGGATGGCTACACCTTC. Encoded protein: CASSLGRGLDGYTF.